These T cell receptor beta chains were read from a single sample in a study of memory CD4+ T cells and cytomegalovirus serostatus. Generated by immunoSEQ multiplex PCR, the TCRdb table keeps only in-frame clones and is missing some. The data contain approximately 70,000 clones, about 75% of them singletons. Input material: memory CD4+ T cells from blood. Receptors originate from an adult in good health and CMV-seropositive. Each CDR3 is given with its conserved first and last residue. D genes are given only for firm matches. Only some rows state a clone size, as once, few, many or a class for expanded clones.

TRBV29-1,TRBJ2-2,NA,NA,CSVETETNTGELFF,TGCAGCGTTGAAACCGAGACGAACACCGGGGAGCTGTTTTTT
TRBV7-8,TRBJ2-6,NA,NA,CASSLPFRGANVLTF,TGTGCCAGCAGCTTACCCTTTAGAGGGGCCAACGTCCTGACTTTC
TRBV6-6,TRBJ2-7,NA,NA,CASSYSASEYEQYF,TGTGCCAGCAGTTACTCTGCTAGCGAGTACGAGCAGTACTTC
TRBV7-3,TRBJ2-1,NA,NA,CASSSPPGNEQFF,TGTGCCAGCAGCTCCCCTCCAGGGAATGAGCAGTTCTTC
TRBV18,TRBJ2-7,NA,NA,CASSPNRVGDEQYF,TGTGCCAGCTCACCAAACAGAGTTGGGGACGAGCAGTACTTC
TRBV19,TRBJ1-5,NA,NA,CASSIDRRGLANQPQHF,TGTGCCAGTAGTATAGATAGACGGGGGTTGGCCAATCAGCCCCAGCATTTT
TRBV19,TRBJ2-2,TRBD2,NA,CASSLAGGGTGELFF,TGTGCCAGTAGCCTAGCGGGAGGGGGGACCGGGGAGCTGTTTTTT
TRBV21-1,TRBJ2-3,NA,NA,CASSTHRTGLNTQYF,TGTGCCAGCAGCACCCATCGGACAGGATTGAATACGCAGTATTTT
TRBV5-8,TRBJ1-2,TRBD1,NA,CASSARNRDRANGYTF,TGTGCCAGCAGCGCCCGGAACCGGGACAGGGCCAATGGCTACACCTTC
TRBV5-1,TRBJ2-1,TRBD2,NA,CASSLAGAPYNEQFF,TGCGCCAGCAGCTTAGCGGGAGCCCCCTACAATGAGCAGTTCTTC
TRBV4-2,TRBJ1-2,TRBD1,NA,CASSPTGGLSLGAYGYTF,TGTGCCAGCAGCCCCACAGGGGGCCTAAGCCTCGGGGCTTATGGCTACACCTTC
TRBV10-3,TRBJ2-1,NA,few,CAISESLGEQFF,TGTGCCATCAGTGAGTCCCTGGGGGAGCAGTTCTTC
TRBV10-3,TRBJ2-2,TRBD1,few,CASSSEYRGAGELFF,TGTGCCAGCAGCTCGGAGTACAGGGGTGCCGGGGAGCTGTTTTTT
TRBV5-4,TRBJ1-6,NA,NA,CASSPNLGRVNSPLHF,TGTGCCAGCAGCCCCAACCTCGGCAGGGTAAATTCACCCCTCCACTTT
TRBV2,TRBJ2-3,TRBD2,NA,CASSATSGSTDTQYF,TGTGCCAGCAGCGCTACTAGCGGCAGCACAGATACGCAGTATTTT
TRBV2,TRBJ1-1,TRBD1,NA,CASSVGTANTEAFF,TGTGCCAGCAGCGTTGGGACAGCGAACACTGAAGCTTTCTTT
TRBV5-1,TRBJ2-2,NA,few,CASSFETGDSGELFF,TGCGCCAGCAGCTTCGAGACAGGCGACTCCGGGGAGCTGTTTTTT
TRBV15,TRBJ1-2,NA,NA,CATSREGGGGPSYTF,TGTGCCACCAGCAGAGAAGGCGGGGGCGGACCTAGCTACACCTTC
TRBV7-6,TRBJ2-3,TRBD2,NA,CASSLSGGTDTQYF,TGTGCCAGCAGCTTAAGCGGGGGCACAGATACGCAGTATTTT
TRBV6-5,TRBJ1-4,TRBD1,NA,CASSSPPGQGNEKLFF,TGTGCCAGCAGTTCGCCCCCGGGACAGGGAAATGAAAAACTGTTTTTT
TRBV28,TRBJ1-2,TRBD1,NA,CASSTPTGAGGYTF,TGTGCCAGCAGTACCCCTACAGGGGCTGGCGGCTACACCTTC
TRBV5-8,TRBJ1-1,TRBD1,NA,CASSLALWKGAAFF,TGTGCCAGCAGCTTGGCCCTCTGGAAGGGGGCGGCTTTCTTT
TRBV13,TRBJ1-6,NA,few,CASSRDQNSPLHF,TGTGCCAGCAGCCGAGACCAGAATTCACCCCTCCACTTT
TRBV19,TRBJ1-1,TRBD1,few,CASSTGQGRTEAFF,TGTGCCAGTAGTACCGGACAGGGTCGGACTGAAGCTTTCTTT
TRBV29-1,TRBJ1-2,TRBD1,NA,CSVDRANYGYTF,TGCAGCGTCGACAGGGCCAACTATGGCTACACCTTC
TRBV14,TRBJ1-1,TRBD1,NA,CASSRTGDSREAFF,TGTGCCAGCAGTCGGACAGGGGATTCTCGTGAAGCTTTCTTT
TRBV6-6,TRBJ2-3,NA,NA,CASSSTGDTQYF,TGTGCCAGCAGTTCGACTGGGGATACGCAGTATTTT
TRBV30,TRBJ1-5,NA,NA,CAWSGRGRDRGSNQPQHF,TGTGCCTGGAGTGGTCGGGGCCGCGATAGAGGAAGCAATCAGCCCCAGCATTTT
TRBV28,TRBJ2-7,TRBD1,NA,CASNRGGSEQYF,TGTGCCAGCAACAGGGGCGGGTCCGAGCAGTACTTC
TRBV7-2,TRBJ1-1,TRBD1,once,CASSSGQRVEAFF,TGTGCCAGCAGCTCGGGACAGAGAGTAGAAGCTTTCTTT
TRBV6-1,TRBJ1-6,TRBD1,NA,CASSRDRGDNSPLHF,TGTGCCAGCAGCCGGGACAGGGGGGATAATTCACCCCTCCACTTT
TRBV28,TRBJ2-3,NA,NA,CASSPPSGLTDTQYF,TGTGCCAGCAGCCCACCTTCGGGGCTGACAGATACGCAGTATTTT
TRBV27,TRBJ2-3,NA,NA,CASRLLDTQYF,TGTGCCAGCCGGCTCCTCGATACGCAGTATTTT
TRBV5-6,TRBJ2-1,NA,NA,CASSLALFTGNEQFF,TGTGCCAGCAGCTTGGCTCTGTTCACTGGCAATGAGCAGTTCTTC
TRBV28,TRBJ1-2,NA,few,CASSPGGNSNYGYTF,TGTGCCAGCAGCCCCGGAGGAAACTCGAACTATGGCTACACCTTC
TRBV18,TRBJ2-1,TRBD1,NA,CASSRSGQTSYNEQFF,TGTGCCAGCTCACGTTCGGGACAGACCTCCTACAATGAGCAGTTCTTC
TRBV28,TRBJ1-1,NA,NA,CASSLREEAFF,TGTGCCAGCAGTTTACGAGAGGAAGCTTTCTTT
TRBV7-8,TRBJ2-3,NA,NA,CASSLFRGDTQYF,TGTGCCAGCAGCTTATTTCGCGGAGATACGCAGTATTTT
TRBV29-1,TRBJ2-5,NA,NA,CSGPWSMETQYF,TGCAGCGGGCCGTGGTCGATGGAGACCCAGTACTTC
TRBV4-3,TRBJ2-3,NA,NA,CASSQEQRGTDTQYF,TGCGCCAGCAGCCAAGAGCAGCGGGGCACAGATACGCAGTATTTT
TRBV6-1,TRBJ1-5,NA,NA,CASSEWAQGGVYQPQHF,TGTGCCAGCAGTGAATGGGCTCAGGGCGGCGTTTATCAGCCCCAGCATTTT
TRBV7-2,TRBJ1-1,TRBD1,NA,CASSLVGGNEAFF,TGTGCCAGCAGCTTAGTAGGGGGCAATGAAGCTTTCTTT
TRBV4-2,TRBJ2-1,TRBD1,NA,CASSEAQDRGYNEQFF,TGTGCCAGCAGCGAAGCTCAGGACAGGGGATACAATGAGCAGTTCTTC
TRBV27,TRBJ1-1,NA,NA,CASSPLRGNTEAFF,TGTGCCAGCAGTCCGCTCCGAGGGAACACTGAAGCTTTCTTT
TRBV7-2,TRBJ2-2,NA,NA,CASSLVAGTNTGELFF,TGTGCCAGCAGCTTAGTTGCGGGGACGAACACCGGGGAGCTGTTTTTT
TRBV15,TRBJ2-7,TRBD1,NA,CATSRESRDSAYEQYF,TGTGCCACCAGCAGAGAGAGCCGGGACAGCGCCTACGAGCAGTACTTC
TRBV4-2,TRBJ2-5,TRBD1,NA,CASSQGGQGPKTQYF,TGTGCCAGCAGCCAAGGGGGACAGGGGCCTAAGACCCAGTACTTC
TRBV6-1,TRBJ1-3,NA,NA,CASSENRGGGSGNTIYF,TGTGCCAGCAGTGAAAATCGGGGGGGTGGCTCTGGAAACACCATATATTTT
TRBV19,TRBJ1-2,NA,many,CASGWPLFSYTF,TGTGCCAGTGGATGGCCCCTATTCAGCTACACCTTC
TRBV13,TRBJ1-2,NA,NA,CASSLEGGRGYTF,TGTGCCAGCAGCTTAGAAGGGGGTAGGGGCTACACCTTC
TRBV5-1,TRBJ2-7,TRBD2,NA,CASSSGGGEQYF,TGCGCCAGCAGCTCGGGCGGGGGCGAGCAGTACTTC
TRBV14,TRBJ1-2,NA,NA,CASRPLAGGLGGYTF,TGTGCCAGCAGACCCCTAGCCGGGGGGCTAGGGGGCTACACCTTC
TRBV6-1,TRBJ1-1,NA,NA,CASSERFVTEAFF,TGTGCCAGCAGTGAACGATTCGTGACTGAAGCTTTCTTT
TRBV7-3,TRBJ2-1,TRBD2,NA,CASSLGPGGNEQFF,TGTGCCAGCAGCTTAGGGCCGGGGGGCAATGAGCAGTTCTTC
TRBV7-9,TRBJ1-1,TRBD1,NA,CASSLEGQGLRSEAFF,TGTGCCAGCAGCTTAGAGGGACAGGGGTTGAGGAGTGAAGCTTTCTTT
TRBV6-5,TRBJ1-2,TRBD1,NA,CASSEGTGPRGYTF,TGTGCCAGCAGTGAAGGGACAGGGCCAAGGGGCTACACCTTC
TRBV18,TRBJ2-5,NA,NA,CASSPGGQGQETQYF,TGTGCCAGCTCACCAGGCGGGCAGGGTCAAGAGACCCAGTACTTC